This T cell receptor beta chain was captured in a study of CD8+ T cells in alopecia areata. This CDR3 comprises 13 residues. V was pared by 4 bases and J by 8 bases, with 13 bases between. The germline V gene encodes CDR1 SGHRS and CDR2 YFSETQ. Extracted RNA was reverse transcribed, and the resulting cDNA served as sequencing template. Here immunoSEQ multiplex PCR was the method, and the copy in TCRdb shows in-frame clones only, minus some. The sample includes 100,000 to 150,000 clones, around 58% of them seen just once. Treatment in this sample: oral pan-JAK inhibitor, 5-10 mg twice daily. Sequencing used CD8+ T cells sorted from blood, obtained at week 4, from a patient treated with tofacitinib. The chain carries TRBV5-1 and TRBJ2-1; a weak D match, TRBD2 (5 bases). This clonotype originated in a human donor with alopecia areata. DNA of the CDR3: TGCGCCAGCAGCGTCCTAGCCATGGATGAGCAGTTCTTC. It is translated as CASSVLAMDEQFF.